This T cell receptor (beta chain) was captured by sequencing in a study of blood T cell repertoires in COVID-19. V lost 6 bases to trimming and J lost 3 bases; unmatched junction nucleotides: 13. The CDR3 totals 16 residues. The germline V gene has CDR1 LGHDT and CDR2 YNNKEL (reference sequence). Sequenced by immunoSEQ multiplex PCR; TCRdb stores in-frame clones only, minus some. The table includes approximately 230,000 clones, about 91% detected once. The chain employs TRBV3-1 (or the pseudogene TRBV3-2) and TRBJ2-7; 8 bases line up with TRBD1. Sequencing used PBMCs or T cells enriched from blood (not recorded which). The TCR comes from a woman aged 45-59 years with acute COVID-19. The CDR3 here is CASRLDGQGLIYEQYF. CDR3 DNA sequence: TGTGCCAGCAGACTAGACGGACAGGGATTAATCTACGAGCAGTACTTC.